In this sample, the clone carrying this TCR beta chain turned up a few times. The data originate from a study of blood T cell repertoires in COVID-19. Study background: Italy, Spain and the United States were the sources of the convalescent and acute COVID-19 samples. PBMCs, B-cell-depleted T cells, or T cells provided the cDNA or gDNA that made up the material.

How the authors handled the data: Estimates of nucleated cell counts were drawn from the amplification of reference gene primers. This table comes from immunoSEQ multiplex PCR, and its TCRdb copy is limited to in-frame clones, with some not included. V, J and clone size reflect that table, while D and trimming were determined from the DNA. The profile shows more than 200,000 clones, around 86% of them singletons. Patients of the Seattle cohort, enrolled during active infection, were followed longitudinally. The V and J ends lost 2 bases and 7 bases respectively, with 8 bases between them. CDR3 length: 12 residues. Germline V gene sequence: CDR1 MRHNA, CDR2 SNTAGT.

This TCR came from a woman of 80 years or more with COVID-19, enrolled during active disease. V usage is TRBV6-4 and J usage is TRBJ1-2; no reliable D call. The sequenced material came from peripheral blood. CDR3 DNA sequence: TGTGCCAGCAGTGACCGACAACGTGGCTACACCTTC. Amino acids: CASSDRQRGYTF.